A single sample is the source of the 18 T cell receptor beta chains below, sequenced in a study of blood T cell repertoires in COVID-19 (dated by TCRdb to the early 2020s). Libraries were made using the immunoSEQ multiplex PCR assay. TCRdb took over this immuneACCESS table, retaining in-frame rearrangements with V and J assigned. Such tables are incomplete; in checked studies, under half of the missing clones stem from an unresolved V gene, and the remainder is unexplained. The sample table records tens of thousands of clones; roughly 87% of these occur just once. The ten largest clones add up to around 5% of the sample. The source material was peripheral blood. The receptors derive from a woman older than 75 with acute or convalescent COVID-19.

This clone was found a few times. The rearrangement joins TRBV6-6 to TRBJ1-5; D is unresolved. Germline V gene sequence: CDR1 MNHNY, CDR2 SVGAGI (reference sequence). V shed 5 bases and J shed 0 bases, with 14 bases lying between them. This CDR3 contains 16 residues. The CDR3 is CASSGPVLHSNQPQHF. The CDR3 DNA reads as TGTGCCAGCAGTGGCCCCGTCCTGCATAGCAATCAGCCCCAGCATTTT.

A word on this clone: Sequence at one end of the junction differs from germline and may be a read error. The chain links TRBV7-7 to TRBJ2-3, with a possible D match to TRBD1 (6 bases). CDR1 SSHAT and CDR2 FNYEAQ come from the germline V gene (reference sequence). CDR3 length: 14 residues. The CDR3 nucleotides read TGTGCTAGCAGCTTAGTGGCAGGGGAGGATACGCAGTATTTT. Protein product: CASSLVAGEDTQYF.

The rearrangement uses TRBV3-1 (or the pseudogene TRBV3-2) and TRBJ2-7; 9 positions agree with TRBD1. There are 14 residues in the CDR3. Germline CDR1 and CDR2: LGHDT and YNNKEL (reference sequence). The ends lost 3 bases at V and 6 bases at J; junction bases unmatched: 6. The CDR3 loop reads CASSQGQGGIEQYF. The CDR3 DNA is TGTGCCAGCAGCCAGGGACAGGGTGGTATCGAGCAGTACTTC.

V and J are TRBV27 and TRBJ2-1; 9 bases agree with TRBD1. Trimming removed 8 bases from V and 9 bases from J; junction bases left unmatched: 11. Germline CDR1 is MNHEY and CDR2 is SMNVEV (reference sequence). The CDR3 has 14 amino acids. The DNA for the CDR3 is TGTGCCAGCTCAAAACACAGGGGGCTAGTTGAGCAGTTCTTC. It codes for CASSKHRGLVEQFF.

This chain links TRBV11-2 with TRBJ1-1, with TRBD1 matching over 7 bases. V shed 4 bases, J shed 5 bases, and the junction held 13 bases outside the gene matches. Germline V gene lookup returns CDR1 SGHAT and CDR2 FQNNGV. There are 16 residues in the CDR3. The chain's CDR3 is CASSYRTGRISTEAFF. The CDR3 DNA is TGTGCCAGCAGCTATCGGACAGGACGGATCAGTACTGAAGCTTTCTTT.

This clone was seen a few times. This chain links TRBV19 with TRBJ1-1; D uncertain. Germline V gene lookup returns CDR1 LNHDA and CDR2 SQIVND (reference sequence). There are 12 residues in the CDR3. The V gene lost 8 bases and the J gene lost 5 bases, with 12 bases spanning the gap. CDR3 amino acids: CASGGIGTEAFF. For the CDR3, the DNA is TGTGCCAGTGGAGGGATTGGTACTGAAGCTTTCTTT.

This chain uses TRBV4-1 with TRBJ1-2, with D maybe TRBD1 (5 bases). Germline CDR1 and CDR2: MGHRA and YSYEKL. Trimming removed 5 bases from V and 8 bases from J, with 21 bases in between. This CDR3 has 15 residues. The CDR3 spells CASSSGSGGNRGYTF. In DNA form, the CDR3 reads TGCGCCAGCAGCAGTGGCAGCGGGGGGAACCGGGGCTACACCTTC.

This chain joins TRBV6-1 and TRBJ1-3; 8 bases are a match to TRBD1. Germline CDR1 is MNHNS and CDR2 is SASEGT. With 3 bases clipped from V and 1 base from J, the junction kept 5 bases outside the gene matches. The CDR3 has 16 amino acids. CDR3 sequence (DNA): TGTGCCAGCAGTGATTACAGGGGGTCTTCTGGAAACACCATATATTTT. Translated: CASSDYRGSSGNTIYF.

The chain recombines TRBV6-5 with TRBJ2-3; D gene ambiguous. Deletions cut 8 bases from V and 2 bases from J, with 5 bases between. Germline CDR1 MNHEY, CDR2 SVGAGI. This CDR3 is built from 11 residues. Here the CDR3 reads CASSNTDTQYF. The CDR3 bases are TGTGCCAGCTCCAACACAGATACGCAGTATTTT.

This chain uses TRBV7-2 with TRBJ2-5, with D possibly matching TRBD1 (8 bases). This CDR3 contains 14 residues. Per germline, CDR1 SGHTA and CDR2 FQGNSA. V was pared by 6 bases and J by 2 bases, with 13 bases between. This CDR3 is CASSIQGGQETQYF. In DNA, the CDR3 is TGTGCCAGCAGTATACAGGGGGGGCAAGAGACCCAGTACTTC.

This clone is a singleton in its sample. The chain uses TRBV11-1 and TRBJ2-3; the D is unclear. Germline assignment: CDR1 SGHAT and CDR2 FQDESV (reference sequence). Trimming took off 4 bases at V and 5 bases at J, with 10 bases between the two ends. CDR3 length: 13 residues. The DNA of the CDR3 is TGTGCCAGCAGCTCTAAATTTGAAGATACGCAGTATTTT. This gives the protein CASSSKFEDTQYF.

This clone was detected only a few times. This chain connects TRBV12-3 or TRBV12-4 to TRBJ1-2, with D possibly being TRBD1 (5 bases). Trimming took off 7 bases at V and 11 bases at J, with 17 bases between the two ends. The CDR3 extends over 12 amino acids. CDR3 nucleotides: TGTGCCAGCACCCGGCTAGGGGCCCCTTACACCTTC. It yields the protein CASTRLGAPYTF.

The chain joins TRBV4-3 to TRBJ1-4, with D tentatively TRBD1 (6 bases). The V end was cut by 1 base, the J end by 5 bases, with 17 bases between. This CDR3 is 17 amino acids long. Germline V CDR1 and CDR2: LGHNA, YSLEER. CDR3 in DNA: TGCGCCAGCAGCCAAGGTGCGAGATCCAGGGGCAATGAAAAACTGTTTTTT. As protein: CASSQGARSRGNEKLFF.

J is TRBJ2-5 and V is TRBV6-6, with 11 bases lining up with TRBD1. J lost 4 bases, V lost 5 bases, and 9 bases had no gene match. The germline CDR1 and CDR2 sequences are MNHNY and SVGAGI (reference sequence). This CDR3 region has 16 residues. CDR3 protein: CASSASGQGARETQYF. In DNA form, the CDR3 reads TGTGCCAGCAGTGCTTCCGGACAGGGGGCGAGAGAGACCCAGTACTTC.

The V gene is TRBV28, the J gene TRBJ1-5; 8 nucleotides line up with TRBD1. V lost 6 bases and J lost 1; bases outside the gene matches: 8. Germline V CDR1 and CDR2: MDHEN, SYDVKM. This CDR3 is built from 16 residues. The CDR3 bases are TGTGCCAGCAGGGTGACAGGGGCTGGAAGCAATCAGCCCCAGCATTTT. Protein product: CASRVTGAGSNQPQHF.

The chain carries TRBV25-1 and TRBJ2-3, with 9 bases identical to TRBD2. This CDR3 is 13 amino acids long. The V gene's germline CDR1 is MGHDK and CDR2 SYGVNS. V lost 7 bases to trimming and J lost 6 bases; unmatched junction nucleotides: 5. CDR3 region: CASKRGARDTQYF. As DNA, the CDR3 is TGTGCCAGCAAGCGGGGGGCAAGGGATACGCAGTATTTT.

The rearrangement uses TRBV11-1 and TRBJ2-5; D uncertain. The CDR3 loop spans 12 amino acids. The ends were cut back, 8 bases at V and 2 bases at J, with 9 bases in the middle. Per germline, CDR1 SGHAT and CDR2 FQDESV (reference sequence). As DNA, the CDR3 is TGTGCCAGCTTGAGGCAGCAAGAGACCCAGTACTTC. Its translation is CASLRQQETQYF.

V and J are TRBV3-1 (or the pseudogene TRBV3-2) and TRBJ1-1; TRBD1 agrees at 9 bases. J was trimmed by 2 bases and V by 9 bases; bases with no gene match: 4. Germline CDR1 LGHDT, CDR2 YNNKEL (reference sequence). The CDR3 runs 13 residues. CDR3 sequence (DNA): TGTGCCAGTCGGGACAGGGCAAACACTGAAGCTTTCTTT. Encoded protein: CASRDRANTEAFF.